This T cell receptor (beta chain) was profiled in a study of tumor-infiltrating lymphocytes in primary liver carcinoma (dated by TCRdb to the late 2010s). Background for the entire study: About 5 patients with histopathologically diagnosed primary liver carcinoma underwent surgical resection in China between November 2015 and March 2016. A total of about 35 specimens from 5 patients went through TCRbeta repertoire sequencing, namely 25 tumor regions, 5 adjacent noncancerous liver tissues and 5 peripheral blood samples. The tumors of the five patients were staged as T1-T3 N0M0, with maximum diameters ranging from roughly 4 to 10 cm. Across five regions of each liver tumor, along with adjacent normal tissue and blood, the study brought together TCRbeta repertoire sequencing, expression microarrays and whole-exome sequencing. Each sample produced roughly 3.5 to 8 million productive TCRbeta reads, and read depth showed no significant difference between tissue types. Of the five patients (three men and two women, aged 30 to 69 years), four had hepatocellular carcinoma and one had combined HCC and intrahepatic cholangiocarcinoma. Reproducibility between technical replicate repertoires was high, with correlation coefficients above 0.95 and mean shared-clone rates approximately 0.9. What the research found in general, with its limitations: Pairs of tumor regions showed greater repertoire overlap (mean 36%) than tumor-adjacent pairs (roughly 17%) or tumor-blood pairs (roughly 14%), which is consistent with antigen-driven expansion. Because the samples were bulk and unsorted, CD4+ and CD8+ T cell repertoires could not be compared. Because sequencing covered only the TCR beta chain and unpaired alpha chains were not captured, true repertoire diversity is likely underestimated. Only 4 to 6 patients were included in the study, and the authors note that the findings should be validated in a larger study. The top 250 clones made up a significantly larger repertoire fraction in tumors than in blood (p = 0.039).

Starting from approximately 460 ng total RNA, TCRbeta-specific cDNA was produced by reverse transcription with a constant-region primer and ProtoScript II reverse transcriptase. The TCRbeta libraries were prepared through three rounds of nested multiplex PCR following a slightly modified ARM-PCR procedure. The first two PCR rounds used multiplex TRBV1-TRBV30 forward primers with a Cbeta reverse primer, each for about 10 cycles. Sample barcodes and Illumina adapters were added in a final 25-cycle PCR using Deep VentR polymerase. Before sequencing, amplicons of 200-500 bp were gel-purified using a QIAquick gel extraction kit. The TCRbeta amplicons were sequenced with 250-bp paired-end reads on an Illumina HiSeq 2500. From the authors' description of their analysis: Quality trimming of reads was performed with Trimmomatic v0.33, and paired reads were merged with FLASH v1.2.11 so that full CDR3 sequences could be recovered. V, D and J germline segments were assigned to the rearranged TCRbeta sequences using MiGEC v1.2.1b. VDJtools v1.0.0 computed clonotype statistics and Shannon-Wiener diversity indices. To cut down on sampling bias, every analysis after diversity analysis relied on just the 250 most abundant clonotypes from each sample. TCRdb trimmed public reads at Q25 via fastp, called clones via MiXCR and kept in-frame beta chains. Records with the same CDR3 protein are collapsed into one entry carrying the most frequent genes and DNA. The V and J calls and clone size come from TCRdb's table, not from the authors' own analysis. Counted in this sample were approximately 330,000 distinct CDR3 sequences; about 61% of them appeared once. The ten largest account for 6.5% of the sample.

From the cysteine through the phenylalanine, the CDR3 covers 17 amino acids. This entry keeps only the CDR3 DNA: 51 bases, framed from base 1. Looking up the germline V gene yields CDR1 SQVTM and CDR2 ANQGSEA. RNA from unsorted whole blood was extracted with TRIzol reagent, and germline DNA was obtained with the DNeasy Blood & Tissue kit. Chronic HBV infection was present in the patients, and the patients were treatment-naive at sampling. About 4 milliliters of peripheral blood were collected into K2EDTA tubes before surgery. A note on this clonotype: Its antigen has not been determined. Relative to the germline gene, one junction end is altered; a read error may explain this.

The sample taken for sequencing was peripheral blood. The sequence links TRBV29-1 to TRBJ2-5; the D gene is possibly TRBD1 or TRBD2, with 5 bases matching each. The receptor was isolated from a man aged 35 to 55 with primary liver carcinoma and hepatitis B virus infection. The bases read TGCAGCGTTGAAGATTGGGGCGCAATCGGGAATGAAGAGACCCAGTACTTT. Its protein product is CSVEDWGAIGNEETQYF.